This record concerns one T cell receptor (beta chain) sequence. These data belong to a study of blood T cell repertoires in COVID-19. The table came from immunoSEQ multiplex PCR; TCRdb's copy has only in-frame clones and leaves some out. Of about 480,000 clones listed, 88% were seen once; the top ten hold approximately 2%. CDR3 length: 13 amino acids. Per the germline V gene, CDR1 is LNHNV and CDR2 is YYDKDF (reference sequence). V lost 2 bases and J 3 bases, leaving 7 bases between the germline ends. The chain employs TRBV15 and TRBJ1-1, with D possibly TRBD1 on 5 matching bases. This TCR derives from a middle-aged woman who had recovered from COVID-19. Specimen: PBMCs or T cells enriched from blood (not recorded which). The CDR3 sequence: CATSRRQHTEAFF. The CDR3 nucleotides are TGTGCCACCAGCAGACGACAGCACACTGAAGCTTTCTTT.